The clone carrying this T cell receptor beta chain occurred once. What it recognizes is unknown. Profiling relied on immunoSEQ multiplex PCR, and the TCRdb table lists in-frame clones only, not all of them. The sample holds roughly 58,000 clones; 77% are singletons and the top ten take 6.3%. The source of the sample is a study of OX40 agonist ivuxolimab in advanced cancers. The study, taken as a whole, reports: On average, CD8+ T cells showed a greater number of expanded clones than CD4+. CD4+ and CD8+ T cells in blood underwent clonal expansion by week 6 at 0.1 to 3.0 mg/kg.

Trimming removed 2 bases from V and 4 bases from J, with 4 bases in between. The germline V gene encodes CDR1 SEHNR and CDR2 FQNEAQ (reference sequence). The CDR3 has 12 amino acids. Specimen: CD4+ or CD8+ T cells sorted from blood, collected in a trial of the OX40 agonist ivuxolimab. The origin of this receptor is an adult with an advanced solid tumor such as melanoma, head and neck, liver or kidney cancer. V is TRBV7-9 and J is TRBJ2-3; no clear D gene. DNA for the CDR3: TGTGCCAGCAGCTTAATCGCAGATACGCAGTATTTT. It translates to CASSLIADTQYF.